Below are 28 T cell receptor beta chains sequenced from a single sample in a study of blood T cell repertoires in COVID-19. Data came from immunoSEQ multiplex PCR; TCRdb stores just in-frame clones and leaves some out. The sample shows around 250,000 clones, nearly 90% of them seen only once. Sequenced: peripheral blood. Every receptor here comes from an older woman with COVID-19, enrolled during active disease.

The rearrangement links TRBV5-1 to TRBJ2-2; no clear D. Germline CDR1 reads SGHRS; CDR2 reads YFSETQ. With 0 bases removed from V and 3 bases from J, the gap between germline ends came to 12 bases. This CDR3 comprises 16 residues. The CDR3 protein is CASSLEIPYYTGELFF. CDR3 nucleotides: TGCGCCAGCAGCTTGGAGATCCCCTACTACACCGGGGAGCTGTTTTTT.

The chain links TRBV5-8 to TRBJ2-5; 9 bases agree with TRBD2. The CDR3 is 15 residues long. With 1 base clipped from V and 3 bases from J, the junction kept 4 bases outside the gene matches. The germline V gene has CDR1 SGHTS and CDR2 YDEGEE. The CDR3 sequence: CASSLWPSGEETQYF. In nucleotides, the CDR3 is TGTGCCAGCAGCTTGTGGCCTAGCGGGGAAGAGACCCAGTACTTC.

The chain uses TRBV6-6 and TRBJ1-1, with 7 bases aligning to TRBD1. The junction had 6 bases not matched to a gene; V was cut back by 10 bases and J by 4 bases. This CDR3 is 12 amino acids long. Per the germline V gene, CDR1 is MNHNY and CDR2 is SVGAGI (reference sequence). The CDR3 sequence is CATESGGTEAFF. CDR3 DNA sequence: TGTGCCACCGAGTCAGGGGGCACTGAAGCTTTCTTT.

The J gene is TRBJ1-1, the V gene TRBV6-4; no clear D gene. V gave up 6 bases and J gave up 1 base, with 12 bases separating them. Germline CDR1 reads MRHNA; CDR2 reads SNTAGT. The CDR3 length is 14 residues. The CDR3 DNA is TGTGCCAGCAGGGTTAACACAGAGAACACTGAAGCTTTCTTT. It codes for CASRVNTENTEAFF.

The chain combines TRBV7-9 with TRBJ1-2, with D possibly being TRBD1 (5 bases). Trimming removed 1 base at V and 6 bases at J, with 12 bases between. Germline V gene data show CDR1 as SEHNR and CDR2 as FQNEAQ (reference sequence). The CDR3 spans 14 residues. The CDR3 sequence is CASSLGRGEDGYTF. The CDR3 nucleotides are TGTGCCAGCAGCTTAGGTCGGGGGGAAGATGGCTACACCTTC. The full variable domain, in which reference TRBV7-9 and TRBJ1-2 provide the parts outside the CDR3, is DTGVSQNPRHKITKRGQNVTFRCDPISEHNRLYWYRQTLGQGPEFLTYFQNEAQLEKSRLLSDRFSAERPKGSFSTLEIQRTEQGDSAMYLCASSLGRGEDGYTFGSGTRLTVV.

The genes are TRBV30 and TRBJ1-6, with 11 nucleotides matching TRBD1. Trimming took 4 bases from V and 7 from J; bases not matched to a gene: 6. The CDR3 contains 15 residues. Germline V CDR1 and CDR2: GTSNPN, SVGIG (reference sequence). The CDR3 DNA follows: TGTGCCTGGACGTGGACAGGGGGCGAAAATTCACCCCTCCACTTT. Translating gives CAWTWTGGENSPLHF.

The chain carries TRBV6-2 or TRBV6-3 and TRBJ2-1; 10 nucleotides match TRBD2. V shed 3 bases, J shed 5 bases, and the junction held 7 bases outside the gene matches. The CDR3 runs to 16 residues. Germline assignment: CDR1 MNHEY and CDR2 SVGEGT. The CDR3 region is CASSYVSGGAHNEQFF. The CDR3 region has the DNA TGTGCCAGCAGTTATGTAAGCGGGGGGGCCCACAATGAGCAGTTCTTC.

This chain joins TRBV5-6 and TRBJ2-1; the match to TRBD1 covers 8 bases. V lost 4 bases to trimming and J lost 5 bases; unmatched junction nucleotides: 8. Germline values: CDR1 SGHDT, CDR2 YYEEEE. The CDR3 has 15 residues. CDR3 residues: CASSKTGTGDNEQFF. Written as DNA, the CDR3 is TGTGCCAGCAGCAAAACCGGGACAGGTGACAATGAGCAGTTCTTC.

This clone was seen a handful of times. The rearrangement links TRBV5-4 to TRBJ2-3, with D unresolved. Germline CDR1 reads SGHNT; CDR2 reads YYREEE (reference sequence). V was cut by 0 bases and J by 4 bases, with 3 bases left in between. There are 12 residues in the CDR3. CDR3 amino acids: CASSLASDTQYF. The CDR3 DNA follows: TGTGCCAGCAGCTTGGCGTCAGATACGCAGTATTTT.

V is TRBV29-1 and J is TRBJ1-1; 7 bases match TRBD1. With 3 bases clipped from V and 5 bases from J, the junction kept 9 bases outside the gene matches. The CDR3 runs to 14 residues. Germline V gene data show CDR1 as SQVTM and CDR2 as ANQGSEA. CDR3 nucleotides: TGCAGCGTTGAGTGGGGTCAGGGGGGTACTGAAGCTTTCTTT. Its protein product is CSVEWGQGGTEAFF.

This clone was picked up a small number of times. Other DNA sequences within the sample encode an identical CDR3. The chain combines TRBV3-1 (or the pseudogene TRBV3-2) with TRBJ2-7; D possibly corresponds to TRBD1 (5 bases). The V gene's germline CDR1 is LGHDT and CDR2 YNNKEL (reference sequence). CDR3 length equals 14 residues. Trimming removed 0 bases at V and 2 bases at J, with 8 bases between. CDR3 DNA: TGTGCCAGCAGCCAAGATGCAGGGACCTACGAGCAGTACTTC. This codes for CASSQDAGTYEQYF.

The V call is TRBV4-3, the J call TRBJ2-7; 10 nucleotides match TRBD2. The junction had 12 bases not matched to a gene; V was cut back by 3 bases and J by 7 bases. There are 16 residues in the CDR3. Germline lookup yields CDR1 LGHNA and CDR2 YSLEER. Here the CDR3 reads CASSQEAGGPVREQYF. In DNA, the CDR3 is TGCGCCAGCAGCCAGGAAGCGGGGGGGCCTGTTCGGGAGCAGTACTTC.

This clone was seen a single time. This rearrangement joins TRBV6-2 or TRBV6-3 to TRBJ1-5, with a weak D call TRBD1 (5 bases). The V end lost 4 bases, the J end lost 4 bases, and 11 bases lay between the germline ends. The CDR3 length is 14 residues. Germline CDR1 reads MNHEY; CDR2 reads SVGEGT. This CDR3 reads CASSFRATNQPQHF. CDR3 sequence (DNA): TGTGCCAGCAGTTTCAGGGCCACTAATCAGCCCCAGCATTTT.

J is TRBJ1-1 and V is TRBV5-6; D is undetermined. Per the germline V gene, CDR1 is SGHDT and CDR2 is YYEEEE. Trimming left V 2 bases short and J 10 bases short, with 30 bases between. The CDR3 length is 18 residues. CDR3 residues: CASSFSREQPAMESGAFF. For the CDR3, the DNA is TGTGCCAGCAGCTTTTCAAGGGAGCAGCCGGCGATGGAATCTGGAGCTTTCTTT.

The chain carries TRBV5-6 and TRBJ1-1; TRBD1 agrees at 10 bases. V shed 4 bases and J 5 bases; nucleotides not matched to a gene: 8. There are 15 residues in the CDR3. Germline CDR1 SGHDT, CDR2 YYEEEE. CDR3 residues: CASSQTGTGVTEAFF. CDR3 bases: TGTGCCAGCAGCCAGACCGGGACAGGGGTAACTGAAGCTTTCTTT.

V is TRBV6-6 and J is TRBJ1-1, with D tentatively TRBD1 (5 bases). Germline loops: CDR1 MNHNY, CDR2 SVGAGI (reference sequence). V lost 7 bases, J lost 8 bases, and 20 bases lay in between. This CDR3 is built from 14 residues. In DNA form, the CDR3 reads TGTGCCAGCATTCTGGGGCAAGGGGCGGGAGAAGCTTTCTTT. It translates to CASILGQGAGEAFF.

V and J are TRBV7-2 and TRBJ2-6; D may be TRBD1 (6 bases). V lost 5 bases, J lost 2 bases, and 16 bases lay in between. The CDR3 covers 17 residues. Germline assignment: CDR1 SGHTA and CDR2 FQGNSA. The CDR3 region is CASSQKDSLPGANVLTF. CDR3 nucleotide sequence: TGTGCCAGCAGCCAAAAGGACAGCCTACCTGGGGCCAACGTCCTGACTTTC. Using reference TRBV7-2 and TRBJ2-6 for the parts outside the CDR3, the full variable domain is GAGVSQSPSNKVTEKGKDVELRCDPISGHTALYWYRQSLGQGLEFLIYFQGNSAPDKSGLPSDRFSAERTGGSVSTLTIQRTQQEDSAVYLCASSQKDSLPGANVLTFGAGSRLTVL.

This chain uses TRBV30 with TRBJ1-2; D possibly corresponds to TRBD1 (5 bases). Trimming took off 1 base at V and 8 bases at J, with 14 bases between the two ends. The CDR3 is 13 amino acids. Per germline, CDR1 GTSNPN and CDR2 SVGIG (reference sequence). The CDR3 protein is CAWSAYDSAGYTF. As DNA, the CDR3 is TGTGCCTGGAGTGCCTATGACAGCGCCGGCTACACCTTC.

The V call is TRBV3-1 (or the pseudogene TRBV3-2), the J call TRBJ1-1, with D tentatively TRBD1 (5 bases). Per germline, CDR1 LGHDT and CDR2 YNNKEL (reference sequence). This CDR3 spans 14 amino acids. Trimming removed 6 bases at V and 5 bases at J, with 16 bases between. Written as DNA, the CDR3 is TGTGCCAGCAGTCACTCCCAGGGAAAAACTGAAGCTTTCTTT. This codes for CASSHSQGKTEAFF.

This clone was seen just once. CDR3 loop: CASSPDGGPSNTEAFF. The CDR3 bases are TGCGCCAGCAGCCCGGATGGAGGGCCATCGAACACTGAAGCTTTCTTT. This chain connects TRBV5-1 to TRBJ1-1; unclear D gene. There are 16 residues in the CDR3. Per the germline V gene, CDR1 is SGHRS and CDR2 is YFSETQ. V shed 4 bases and J shed 1 base, with 17 bases lying between them.

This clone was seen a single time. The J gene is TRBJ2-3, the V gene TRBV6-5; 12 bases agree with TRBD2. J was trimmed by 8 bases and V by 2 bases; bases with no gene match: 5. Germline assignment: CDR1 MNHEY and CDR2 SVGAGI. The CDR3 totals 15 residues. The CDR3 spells CASSYDLAGGRTQYF. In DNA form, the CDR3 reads TGTGCCAGCAGTTACGATCTAGCGGGGGGGCGTACGCAGTATTTT.

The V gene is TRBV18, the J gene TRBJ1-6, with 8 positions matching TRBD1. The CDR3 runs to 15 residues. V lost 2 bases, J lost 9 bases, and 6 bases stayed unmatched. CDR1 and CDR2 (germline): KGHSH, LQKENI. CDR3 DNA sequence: TGTGCCAGCTCACCAGGGTCAGGGGGCAGTTCACCCCTCCACTTT. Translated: CASSPGSGGSSPLHF.

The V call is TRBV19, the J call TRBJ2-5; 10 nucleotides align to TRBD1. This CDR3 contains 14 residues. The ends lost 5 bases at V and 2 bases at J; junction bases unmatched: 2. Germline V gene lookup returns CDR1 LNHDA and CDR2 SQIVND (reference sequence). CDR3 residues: CASSPGQGQETQYF. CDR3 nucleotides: TGTGCCAGTAGTCCGGGACAGGGGCAAGAGACCCAGTACTTC.

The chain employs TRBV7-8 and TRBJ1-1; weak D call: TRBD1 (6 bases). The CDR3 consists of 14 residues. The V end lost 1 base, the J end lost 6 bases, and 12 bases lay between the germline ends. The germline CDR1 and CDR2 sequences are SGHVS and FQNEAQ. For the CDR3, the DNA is TGTGCCAGCAGCTTAGGACAGGCCGTCGCTGAAGCTTTCTTT. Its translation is CASSLGQAVAEAFF. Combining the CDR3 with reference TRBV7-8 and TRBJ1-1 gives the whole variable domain GAGVSQSPRYKVAKRGQDVALRCDPISGHVSLFWYQQALGQGPEFLTYFQNEAQLDKSGLPSDRFFAERPEGSVSTLKIQRTQQEDSAVYLCASSLGQAVAEAFFGQGTRLTVV.

In DNA form, the CDR3 reads TGTGCCAGCAGCTGGCGTTTGACAGGGGGTTTAGAGACCCAGTACTTC. Translation: CASSWRLTGGLETQYF. This chain uses TRBV7-8 with TRBJ2-5; 9 bases align to TRBD1. CDR1 is SGHVS, CDR2 FQNEAQ, per germline. CDR3 length equals 16 residues. The J segment lost 4 bases and the V segment lost 4 bases, leaving 10 bases of the junction unmatched. The full variable domain, in which reference TRBV7-8 and TRBJ2-5 provide the parts outside the CDR3, is GAGVSQSPRYKVAKRGQDVALRCDPISGHVSLFWYQQALGQGPEFLTYFQNEAQLDKSGLPSDRFFAERPEGSVSTLKIQRTQQEDSAVYLCASSWRLTGGLETQYFGPGTRLLVL.

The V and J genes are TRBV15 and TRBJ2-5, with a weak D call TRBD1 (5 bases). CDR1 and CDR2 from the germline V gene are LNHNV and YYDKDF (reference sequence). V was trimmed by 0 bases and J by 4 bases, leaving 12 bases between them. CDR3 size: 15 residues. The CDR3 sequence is CATSRDLKGLETQYF. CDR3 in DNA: TGTGCCACCAGCAGAGATCTGAAGGGGTTAGAGACCCAGTACTTC.

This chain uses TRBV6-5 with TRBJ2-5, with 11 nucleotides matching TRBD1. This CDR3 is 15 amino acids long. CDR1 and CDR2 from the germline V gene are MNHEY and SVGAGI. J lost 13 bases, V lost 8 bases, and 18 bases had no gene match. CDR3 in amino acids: CASGKNPDRGLELYF. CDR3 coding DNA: TGTGCCAGCGGCAAGAACCCGGACAGGGGGCTAGAATTGTACTTC.

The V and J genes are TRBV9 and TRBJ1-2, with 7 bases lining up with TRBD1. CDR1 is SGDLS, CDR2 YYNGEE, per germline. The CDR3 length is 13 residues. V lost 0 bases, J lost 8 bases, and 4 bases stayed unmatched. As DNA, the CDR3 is TGTGCCAGCAGCGTAGCAACAGGGGTAGGCTACACCTTC. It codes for CASSVATGVGYTF.